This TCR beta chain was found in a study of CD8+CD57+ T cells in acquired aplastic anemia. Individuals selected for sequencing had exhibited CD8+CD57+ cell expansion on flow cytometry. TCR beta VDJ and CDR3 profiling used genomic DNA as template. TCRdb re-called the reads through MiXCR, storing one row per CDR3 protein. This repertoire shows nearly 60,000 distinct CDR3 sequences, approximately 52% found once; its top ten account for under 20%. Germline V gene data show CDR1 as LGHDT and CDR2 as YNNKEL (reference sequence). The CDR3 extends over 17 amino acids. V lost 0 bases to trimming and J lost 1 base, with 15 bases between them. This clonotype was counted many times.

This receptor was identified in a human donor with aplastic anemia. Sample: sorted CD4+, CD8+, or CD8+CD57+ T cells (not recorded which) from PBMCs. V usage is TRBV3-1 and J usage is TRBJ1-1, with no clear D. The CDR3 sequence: CASSQDMEGGRNTEAFF. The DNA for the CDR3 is TGTGCCAGCAGCCAAGATATGGAGGGTGGGAGGAACACTGAAGCTTTCTTT. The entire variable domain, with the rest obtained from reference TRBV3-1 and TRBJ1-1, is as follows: DTAVSQTPKYLVTQMGNDKSIKCEQNLGHDTMYWYKQDSKKFLKIMFSYNNKELIINETVPNRFSPKSPDKAHLNLHINSLELGDSAVYFCASSQDMEGGRNTEAFFGQGTRLTVV.